The T cell receptor (beta chain) under discussion was sequenced for a study of Ad26.COV2.S vaccination and SARS-CoV-2 variants (dated by TCRdb to the early 2020s). Describing the broader study: Donors in the vaccine arm were drawn from COV1001, a multicentre, randomized, double-blind, placebo-controlled phase I-IIa trial testing Ad26.COV2.S in healthy adults. Dosing of Ad26.COV2.S was intramuscular, at either 5x10^10 or 1x10^11 viral particles, delivered as one shot or as two shots spaced 56 days apart. TCRbeta repertoire sequencing was used to assess the specificity and breadth of SARS-CoV-2-reactive T cell receptors after Ad26.COV2.S vaccination. The TCR-sequenced set comprised around 30 samples: some 20 Ad26.COV2.S vaccine recipients, 5 placebo recipients and 8 SARS-CoV-2 convalescent individuals. Participants in the trial were split at random into five groups of five each, receiving low-dose or high-dose Ad26.COV2.S once or twice, or else placebo on both occasions. Throughout the experiments and outcome assessment, investigators stayed blinded to trial group allocation. The investigation overall reported the following: Substantial breadth of spike-specific CD8+ and CD4+ T cell responses was reported after vaccination. The study was not powered to compare responses between vaccine doses or regimens. Vaccine and placebo recipients had comparable non-spike TCR breadth, which fits with the vaccine containing only spike. Spike-specific TCR breadth was higher in Ad26.COV2.S recipients than in placebo recipients (P = 0.0014). According to the authors, total T cell responses may have been underestimated by the TCR breadth and depth analyses.

The treatment or condition label, as the study defines it: roughly 18 received Ad26.COV2.S at low or high dose, single or two shots; roughly 5 received placebo; per-sample allocation not given. Repertoires of vaccine and placebo recipients were sequenced from samples collected on day 63 after the first injection. In Cohort 1b, around 25 adults aged 18-55 years were enrolled at a single site in Boston, USA, between 29 July and 7 August 2020. Ad26.COV2.S consisted of a replication-incompetent adenovirus type 26 vector by which a prefusion-stabilized SARS-CoV-2 spike protein from the original Wuhan strain was expressed. The immunoSEQ Assay was the method used to sequence TCRbeta CDR3 regions. After extraction, genomic DNA underwent amplification by bias-controlled multiplex PCR, followed by high-throughput sequencing. On the study's bioinformatics: To quantify the absolute abundance of each unique TCRbeta CDR3 region, sequences were collapsed and filtered. T cell fraction was estimated by normalization of TCRbeta template counts to usable DNA, with usable DNA being measured through amplification of reference genes present in all nucleated cells. Repertoire TCRs were annotated as SARS-CoV-2-specific by exact matching of V gene, CDR3 amino acid sequence and J gene to a known reactive TCR set. MIRA supplied the reference SARS-CoV-2 TCR set, which was filtered for enrichment in COVID-19-positive ImmuneCODE repertoires so that public or cross-reactive TCRs were removed. Using the MIRA antigens, annotated TCRs were further analysed by specific ORF or by position within an ORF. Breadth was defined as annotated unique rearrangements over total unique productive rearrangements; depth was the summed frequency of those rearrangements. Two-sided Wilcoxon rank-sum tests were used to compare TCR breadth between groups. TCRdb holds this immuneACCESS table with in-frame rearrangements only. Some clones are missing; in checked studies, unresolved V genes explain under half, and the rest has no known cause. V and J calls and clone size are given by that table; D and trimming were obtained from the DNA. The table for this sample lists approximately 500,000 clones; approximately 88% of them were counted only once. Of the sample, 9.5% to 15% falls within the top ten clones.

The germline V gene (reference sequence) sets CDR1 to LGHDT and CDR2 to YNNKEL. From cysteine to phenylalanine, the CDR3 is 14 amino acids long. Left in the record is the CDR3 DNA by itself, 42 bases read in frame from the first base. V lost 4 bases and J lost 0 bases; the stretch between them is 7 bases long. This clone was detected once. No antigen is known for it. Base qualities are not recorded, but no much larger clone differs from it by a single base. Source: peripheral blood, taken in a trial of Ad26.COV2.S vaccine versus placebo. The chain is made from TRBV3-1 (or the pseudogene TRBV3-2) and TRBJ1-5; the best D guess is TRBD1, with 5 bases matching. This TCR was recovered from a person aged 18-65 years who received the Ad26.COV2.S COVID-19 vaccine or a placebo. The sequenced DNA: TGTGCCAGCAGCCCAGGGATTAGCAATCAGCCCCAGCATTTT. Its translation is CASSPGISNQPQHF.